The source of this T cell receptor (beta chain) is a study of spatial heterogeneity in lung cancer. As for the study in general: Consistently, beta-chain sequences turned up in larger numbers than alpha-chain sequences did.

CDR1 DFQATT and CDR2 SNEGSKA come from the germline V gene (reference sequence). Trimming pared 4 bases from V and 4 bases from J, leaving 10 bases between. CDR3 size: 12 residues. TCRdb called the 5' RACE reads again in MiXCR, with one record for every CDR3 protein. The sample lists several thousand distinct CDR3 sequences, roughly 5% occurring once. This clonotype was counted between two and nine times. Documented time point: sample taken at primary tumor resection. Whole RNA from tumor, nontumor lung or frozen PBMC was sequenced unsorted. The rearrangement uses TRBV20-1 and TRBJ1-1, with D unclear. The receptor was derived from a female donor with early-stage non-small cell lung cancer. The sequencing used normal lung tissue next to the tumor, collected at surgery. The CDR3 DNA is TGCAGTGCTATCACCCCCCTCACTGAAGCTTTCTTT. Encoded protein: CSAITPLTEAFF.